The 14 T cell receptor beta chains listed next were all sequenced from one sample in a study of blood T cell repertoires in COVID-19. Assay used: immunoSEQ multiplex PCR; TCRdb lists only in-frame clones, some missing. In the table there are about 230,000 clones, about nine tenths of which are singletons. Source material: peripheral blood. All receptors derive from a man in his fifties or sixties with COVID-19, enrolled during active disease.

The chain recombines TRBV7-6 with TRBJ2-1; 8 bases match TRBD1. In germline, CDR1 is SGHVS, CDR2 FNYEAQ. CDR3 length: 15 residues. After removal of 1 base from V and 8 bases from J, the junction contained 7 bases not matched to a gene. The CDR3 DNA is TGTGCCAGCAGCTTAGAGCCCGGACAGGGTTATGAGCAGTTCTTC. Translating it yields CASSLEPGQGYEQFF.

V usage is TRBV6-1 and J usage is TRBJ1-5, with D possibly TRBD1 on 6 matching bases. V was pared by 4 bases and J by 4 bases, with 17 bases between. The CDR3 spans 16 residues. Germline CDR1 MNHNS, CDR2 SASEGT. The CDR3 DNA reads as TGTGCCAGCAGTGCCCTTTCGGGGACACCTAATCAGCCCCAGCATTTT. Translation: CASSALSGTPNQPQHF.

The gene calls are TRBV6-5 and TRBJ2-5, with 9 bases identical to TRBD1. V shed 5 bases, J shed 4 bases, and the junction held 5 bases outside the gene matches. Germline CDR1 reads MNHEY; CDR2 reads SVGAGI. The CDR3 loop spans 14 amino acids. The CDR3 protein is CASSPTGGVETQYF. CDR3 nucleotides: TGTGCCAGCAGTCCCACAGGGGGCGTAGAGACCCAGTACTTC.

V is TRBV2 and J is TRBJ1-1, with D possibly TRBD1 on 5 matching bases. The CDR3 contains 16 residues. V lost 2 bases and J 6 bases, leaving 19 bases between the germline ends. CDR1 is SNHLY, CDR2 FYNNEI, per germline. CDR3 sequence: CASSELGRGIVAEAFF. The CDR3 DNA reads as TGTGCCAGCAGTGAACTGGGGCGGGGGATTGTGGCTGAAGCTTTCTTT.

The rearrangement links TRBV7-8 to TRBJ2-1; 9 nucleotides agree with TRBD2. This CDR3 is 15 amino acids long. The V gene's germline CDR1 is SGHVS and CDR2 FQNEAQ. V trimming: 4 bases; J trimming: 7 bases; junction bases outside the gene matches: 8. This CDR3 is CASSYHRLAVNEQFF. The CDR3 DNA reads TGTGCCAGCAGCTACCACAGACTAGCGGTTAATGAGCAGTTCTTC.

The rearrangement uses TRBV5-1 and TRBJ2-2, with D possibly TRBD1 on 5 matching bases. The V gene's germline CDR1 is SGHRS and CDR2 YFSETQ. The CDR3 is 17 amino acids. V was trimmed by 0 bases and J by 5 bases, leaving 17 bases between them. The DNA for the CDR3 is TGCGCCAGCAGCTTGGCCCTAGACAGCAGCAGGACCGGGGAGCTGTTTTTT. Translated: CASSLALDSSRTGELFF. The full variable domain, rest sourced from reference TRBV5-1 and TRBJ2-2, is KAGVTQTPRYLIKTRGQQVTLSCSPISGHRSVSWYQQTPGQGLQFLFEYFSETQRNKGNFPGRFSGRQFSNSRSEMNVSTLELGDSALYLCASSLALDSSRTGELFFGEGSRLTVL.

On this clone: This sample also contains other DNA sequences that code for the same CDR3. The rearrangement uses TRBV19 and TRBJ2-3; 7 nucleotides line up with TRBD1. From germline, CDR1 is LNHDA and CDR2 SQIVND (reference sequence). The CDR3 has 15 residues. V was pared by 6 bases and J by 1 base, with 7 bases of the junction left unmatched. CDR3 amino acids: CASSQTGAGTDTQYF. CDR3 coding DNA: TGTGCCAGTAGCCAAACAGGGGCCGGCACAGATACGCAGTATTTT.

The CDR3 DNA follows: TGTGCTAGTGCCACTTCAATCAGGGGGATCGTTGACCAAGAGACCCAGTACTTC. It encodes CASATSIRGIVDQETQYF. J is TRBJ2-5 and V is TRBV12-5, with 7 nucleotides matching TRBD1. Losses at the gene ends were 7 bases for V and 0 bases for J; bases not matched to a gene: 17. The CDR3 contains 18 residues. CDR1 is LGHNT and CDR2 is FRNRAP in the germline V gene.

This chain links TRBV29-1 with TRBJ1-1; a weak D match, TRBD1 (5 bases). The V gene lost 1 base and the J gene lost 5 bases, with 11 bases spanning the gap. The CDR3 totals 13 residues. In germline, CDR1 is SQVTM, CDR2 ANQGSEA. The CDR3 coding sequence is TGCAGCGTTGAAGGGCAGGGTGGGACTGAAGCTTTCTTT. Translation: CSVEGQGGTEAFF.

The chain joins TRBV19 to TRBJ1-5; TRBD1 matches 12 bases. The CDR3 spans 17 residues. J was trimmed by 9 bases and V by 9 bases; bases with no gene match: 18. CDR1 and CDR2 (germline): LNHDA, SQIVND (reference sequence). CDR3 DNA: TGTGCCAGCCCGCCAACCGGGACAGGGGGCGCGATCCGGCCCCAGCATTTT. This codes for CASPPTGTGGAIRPQHF.

V and J are TRBV27 and TRBJ2-3, with a possible D match to TRBD2 (5 bases). The V gene lost 6 bases and the J gene lost 4 bases, with 17 bases spanning the gap. CDR3 length: 15 amino acids. Per germline, CDR1 MNHEY and CDR2 SMNVEV (reference sequence). The CDR3 DNA follows: TGTGCCAGCAGCACGACTACATTTGGGGCAGATACGCAGTATTTT. Its protein product is CASSTTTFGADTQYF.

The chain couples TRBV7-6 to TRBJ2-7, with TRBD1 matching 8 bases. The CDR3 is 15 amino acids. Germline loops: CDR1 SGHVS, CDR2 FNYEAQ. V lost 4 bases to trimming and J lost 3 bases; unmatched junction nucleotides: 8. The DNA for the CDR3 is TGTGCCAGCAGCTCCAAACAGGGGGTAGACTACGAGCAGTACTTC. It yields the protein CASSSKQGVDYEQYF.

CDR3 in DNA: TGCGCCAGCAGCCCCCGGACAGGGGGCGGGGGCGGGGAGCTGTTTTTT. Translated: CASSPRTGGGGGELFF. The chain links TRBV4-3 to TRBJ2-2, with TRBD1 matching 11 bases. This CDR3 is 16 amino acids long. The germline V gene encodes CDR1 LGHNA and CDR2 YSLEER. With V trimmed by 4 bases and J by 7 bases, 8 bases remained unmatched.

The CDR3 coding sequence is TGTGCCAGCATAGGCACAGGGTACACTGAAGCTTTCTTT. This codes for CASIGTGYTEAFF. The rearrangement uses TRBV12-3 or TRBV12-4 and TRBJ1-1, with D maybe TRBD1 (6 bases). V was shortened by 7 bases and J by 3 bases, with 12 bases between the two germline ends. The CDR3 covers 13 residues.